Described below is a single T cell receptor beta chain sequence and its context. All participating donors were Caucasian adults from Nashville, Tennessee. This entry comes from a study of shared clonotypes between healthy human individuals. Measured with immunoSEQ multiplex PCR; TCRdb has only the in-frame clones, and not every one. The sample lists about 1.5 million clones; 95% to 99% were seen once. CDR3 length: 18 amino acids. The V gene's germline CDR1 is SGDLS and CDR2 YYNGEE. Deletions cut 3 bases from V and 4 bases from J, with 23 bases between. The receptor was derived from a man in his thirties or forties in good health. Sequenced input: naive CD4+ T cells sorted from blood. As to subset: CD45RA+ positively selected. The chain combines TRBV9 with TRBJ1-3; D might be TRBD1 (5 bases). The chain's CDR3 is CASSGYNTQASFGNTIYF. Written as DNA, the CDR3 is TGTGCCAGCAGCGGATATAACACACAGGCTTCTTTCGGAAACACCATATATTTT.